The 23 T cell receptor beta chains given below trace back to one sample, sequenced in a study of spatial heterogeneity in lung cancer. Time point specified: sample taken at primary tumor resection. No cell sorting; template was whole RNA from tumor, lung tissue or PBMC. MiXCR was run by TCRdb on the 5' RACE reads, yielding one entry per CDR3 protein. The sample includes tens of thousands of distinct CDR3 sequences, approximately 20% of them seen just once. The sample here was PBMCs, taken at surgery. The receptors come from a male donor with early-stage non-small cell lung cancer.

V and J are TRBV19 and TRBJ1-5; TRBD1 is a possible D gene (6 bases). Trimming shortened V by 5 bases and J by 7 bases, and 12 bases separated the two germline ends. The CDR3 loop spans 13 amino acids. Looked up from germline, CDR1 is LNHDA and CDR2 is SQIVND (reference sequence). CDR3 amino acids: CASSQGNGQPQHF. CDR3 nucleotides: TGTGCCAGTAGTCAGGGGAATGGGCAGCCCCAGCATTTT. The whole variable domain, remainder taken from reference TRBV19 and TRBJ1-5, is DGGITQSPKYLFRKEGQNVTLSCEQNLNHDAMYWYRQDPGQGLRLIYYSQIVNDFQKGDIAEGYSVSREKKESFPLTVTSAQKNPTAFYLCASSQGNGQPQHFGDGTRLSIL.

Many counts were recorded for this clonotype. This rearrangement joins TRBV27 to TRBJ1-2, with 11 bases identical to TRBD1. CDR3 length: 17 amino acids. CDR1 is MNHEY, CDR2 SMNVEV, per germline (reference sequence). V shed 3 bases, J shed 0 bases, and the junction held 6 bases outside the gene matches. CDR3 in DNA: TGTGCCAGCAGTTTCCTCGGGGGACAGGGGGCTAACTATGGCTACACCTTC. It encodes CASSFLGGQGANYGYTF.

This clonotype was detected a few times. The chain joins TRBV5-1 to TRBJ2-7; the D gene is possibly TRBD1 (5 bases). The germline gives CDR1 SGHRS, CDR2 YFSETQ. V was trimmed by 3 bases and J by 5 bases, leaving 9 bases between them. CDR3 length equals 12 residues. CDR3 residues: CASSSQGHEQYF. CDR3 nucleotide sequence: TGCGCCAGCAGCTCTCAGGGCCACGAGCAGTACTTC.

Only a few counts were recorded for this clonotype. This chain connects TRBV18 to TRBJ2-7, with D hard to call. With 1 base removed from V and 4 bases from J, the gap between germline ends came to 5 bases. The CDR3 totals 12 residues. Germline V gene data show CDR1 as KGHSH and CDR2 as LQKENI. This chain's CDR3 is CASSPQEYEQYF. CDR3 bases: TGTGCCAGCTCACCACAGGAGTACGAGCAGTACTTC.

This chain links TRBV29-1 with TRBJ2-3; no clear D gene. Trimming cost V 5 bases and J 1 base, with 10 bases left between them. CDR1 and CDR2 (germline): SQVTM, ANQGSEA. This CDR3 is 13 amino acids long. The CDR3 DNA follows: TGCAGCGTTCCCCGCCCTGGCACAGATACGCAGTATTTT. Its protein is CSVPRPGTDTQYF.

The chain combines TRBV29-1 with TRBJ2-5; perhaps TRBD1 as D (6 bases). Germline-derived CDR1 and CDR2 are SQVTM and ANQGSEA. The CDR3 extends over 11 amino acids. V gave up 8 bases and J gave up 4 bases, with 11 bases separating them. DNA for the CDR3: TGCAGCACCGACAGGTCAGAGACCCAGTACTTC. This translates into CSTDRSETQYF.

There are a few counts of this clonotype. The chain recombines TRBV3-1 with TRBJ1-6; D perhaps matches TRBD1 (6 bases). Germline-derived CDR1 and CDR2 are LGHDT and YNNKEL (reference sequence). V was clipped by 6 bases and J by 9 bases, with 18 bases between them. The CDR3 loop spans 15 amino acids. The CDR3 DNA reads TGTGCCAGCAGTCCTGGTGGGGGCGTAAGTTCACCCCTCCACTTT. Amino acid sequence: CASSPGGGVSSPLHF.

In this sample, this clonotype turned up once. V gene TRBV24-1 combines with J gene TRBJ1-2, with D unclear. The CDR3 totals 13 residues. The V end lost 4 bases, the J end lost 6 bases, and 11 bases lay between the germline ends. Per germline, CDR1 KGHDR and CDR2 SFDVKD. The CDR3 nucleotides are TGTGCCACCAGTGAGACAAAGCAGAATGGCTACACCTTC. Its translation: CATSETKQNGYTF.

This clonotype was observed many times. This chain uses TRBV12-3 or TRBV12-4 with TRBJ2-2, with a weak D call TRBD1 (6 bases). This CDR3 is built from 16 residues. Trimming pared 7 bases from V and 0 bases from J, leaving 15 bases between. Here the CDR3 reads CASTTGTRANTGELFF. CDR3 nucleotide sequence: TGTGCCAGCACCACAGGGACGCGGGCGAACACCGGGGAGCTGTTTTTT.

This sequence joins TRBV30 and TRBJ1-1, with D possibly being TRBD1 (5 bases). CDR1 is GTSNPN and CDR2 is SVGIG in the germline V gene (reference sequence). The V gene lost 5 bases and the J gene lost 1 base, with 11 bases spanning the gap. CDR3 length: 13 residues. The chain's CDR3 is CAWSVTANTEAFF. CDR3 DNA: TGTGCCTGGTCAGTGACAGCGAACACTGAAGCTTTCTTT.

This clonotype has only a few counts. The chain has TRBV20-1 and TRBJ2-1; D might be TRBD1 or TRBD2, each matching 6 bases. Germline-derived CDR1 and CDR2 are DFQATT and SNEGSKA (reference sequence). The CDR3 spans 12 residues. The V and J ends lost 4 bases and 9 bases respectively, with 13 bases between them. The CDR3 DNA reads as TGCAGTGCTACCGGGGGCGTGGGTGAGCAGTTCTTC. It yields the protein CSATGGVGEQFF.

This clonotype was counted a few times. The V and J genes are TRBV15 and TRBJ2-2; D tentatively fits TRBD1 or TRBD2 (5 bases each). V was shortened by 0 bases and J by 5 bases, with 10 bases between the two germline ends. This CDR3 contains 15 residues. The V gene's germline CDR1 is LNHNV and CDR2 YYDKDF (reference sequence). This CDR3 is CATSRDLGGTGELFF. The CDR3 DNA is TGTGCCACCAGCAGAGATCTTGGGGGAACCGGGGAGCTGTTTTTT.

This clonotype was seen at least ten times. The CDR3 DNA is TGTGCCAGCAGCGTTGGTGGAACCCATGAAAAACTGTTTTTT. This gives the protein CASSVGGTHEKLFF. The V gene is TRBV9, the J gene TRBJ1-4; no clear D gene. Germline V gene data show CDR1 as SGDLS and CDR2 as YYNGEE. The V and J ends lost 2 bases and 6 bases respectively, with 11 bases between them. The CDR3 length is 14 residues.

The genes are TRBV3-1 and TRBJ1-6; a possible D gene is TRBD1 (5 bases). Trimming stripped 7 bases from V and 7 bases from J, with 8 bases between. The CDR3 runs 12 residues. CDR1 LGHDT and CDR2 YNNKEL come from the germline V gene (reference sequence). For the CDR3, the DNA is TGTGCCAGCAACTCAGGGAATTCACCCCTCCACTTT. This translates into CASNSGNSPLHF.

This clonotype was counted a few times. The CDR3 here is CAWSVFQGEDYGYTF. CDR3 nucleotides: TGTGCCTGGAGTGTATTCCAGGGCGAAGACTATGGCTACACCTTC. J is TRBJ1-2 and V is TRBV30; D is perhaps TRBD1 (5 bases). The CDR3 contains 15 residues. CDR1 is GTSNPN, CDR2 SVGIG, per germline (reference sequence). V lost 0 bases, J lost 3 bases, and 14 bases lay in between.

This clonotype has ten or more counts. The chain combines TRBV18 with TRBJ2-3, with 10 bases aligning to TRBD2. Germline V CDR1 and CDR2: KGHSH, LQKENI. The CDR3 consists of 15 residues. V shed 2 bases and J 1 base; nucleotides not matched to a gene: 0. As DNA, the CDR3 is TGTGCCAGCTCACCAGGACTAGCGGGCACAGATACGCAGTATTTT. Translated: CASSPGLAGTDTQYF.

The V call is TRBV24-1, the J call TRBJ2-1, with 14 bases lining up with TRBD2. In germline, CDR1 is KGHDR, CDR2 SFDVKD. CDR3 size: 14 residues. V lost 7 bases to trimming and J lost 8 bases; unmatched junction nucleotides: 3. In DNA, the CDR3 is TGTGCCACCAGGGGACTAGCGGGAGCTTATGAGCAGTTCTTC. This sequence encodes CATRGLAGAYEQFF.

The rearrangement links TRBV7-6 to TRBJ2-1, with 13 bases matching TRBD2. Losses at the gene ends were 5 bases for V and 0 bases for J; bases not matched to a gene: 7. In germline, CDR1 is SGHVS, CDR2 FNYEAQ. This CDR3 spans 18 amino acids. This chain's CDR3 is CASSRLAGGTSSYNEQFF. The CDR3 coding sequence is TGTGCCAGCAGCCGACTAGCGGGAGGCACGAGCTCCTACAATGAGCAGTTCTTC.

The CDR3 DNA reads TGTGCTAGTGTCCGGGGGGTAGGAGCCTACGAGCAGTACTTC. This codes for CASVRGVGAYEQYF. The V and J genes are TRBV12-5 and TRBJ2-7; 7 bases are a match to TRBD2. Looked up from germline, CDR1 is LGHNT and CDR2 is FRNRAP. V gave up 7 bases and J gave up 2 bases; unmatched junction bases: 8. The CDR3 consists of 14 residues.

The sample holds a few counts of this clonotype. The chain has TRBV19 and TRBJ2-2, with D maybe TRBD2 (5 bases). The length of the CDR3 is 12 residues. Between the trimmed V and J ends, which lost 3 bases and 7 bases, there was a span of 6 bases. Germline lookup yields CDR1 LNHDA and CDR2 SQIVND (reference sequence). DNA of the CDR3: TGTGCCAGTAGTATCGCGGGCGGGGAGCTGTTTTTT. This sequence encodes CASSIAGGELFF. Supplemented by reference TRBV19 and TRBJ2-2, the full variable domain reads DGGITQSPKYLFRKEGQNVTLSCEQNLNHDAMYWYRQDPGQGLRLIYYSQIVNDFQKGDIAEGYSVSREKKESFPLTVTSAQKNPTAFYLCASSIAGGELFFGEGSRLTVL.

The chain has TRBV5-1 and TRBJ2-5; TRBD1 matches 8 bases. V was clipped by 4 bases and J by 5 bases; unmatched bases: 10. The CDR3 is 15 amino acids. In germline, CDR1 is SGHRS, CDR2 YFSETQ. The CDR3 DNA is TGCGCCAGCAGCACTTTGGGACAGGTGGGGGAGACCCAGTACTTC. This gives the protein CASSTLGQVGETQYF.

The rearrangement links TRBV7-9 to TRBJ2-7, with TRBD1 matching over 8 bases. CDR3 length: 14 amino acids. The J segment lost 6 bases and the V segment lost 4 bases, leaving 8 bases of the junction unmatched. Germline lookup yields CDR1 SEHNR and CDR2 FQNEAQ (reference sequence). The CDR3 spells CASSSNTGTGEQYF. In nucleotides, the CDR3 is TGTGCCAGCAGCTCAAATACCGGGACAGGCGAGCAGTACTTC.

The chain couples TRBV5-1 to TRBJ2-7, with D perhaps TRBD1 (6 bases). Germline CDR1 and CDR2: SGHRS and YFSETQ. With 4 bases removed from V and 4 bases from J, the gap between germline ends came to 9 bases. This CDR3 comprises 12 residues. The CDR3 DNA is TGCGCCAGCAGCGCAGGACAGTACGAGCAGTACTTC. Its translation is CASSAGQYEQYF.